This T cell receptor beta chain originates from a study of blood T cell repertoires in COVID-19. The V end was cut by 1 base, the J end by 1 base, with 12 bases between. In germline, CDR1 is SGHNT, CDR2 YYREEE (reference sequence). The CDR3 has 15 amino acids. Produced via immunoSEQ multiplex PCR; TCRdb's table is partial and in-frame only. The sample carries more than 85,000 clones, about 88% recorded once. This clonotype was obtained from a woman of 80 years or more with acute or convalescent COVID-19. The rearrangement uses TRBV5-4 and TRBJ2-7, with D possibly being TRBD2 (5 bases). The sequencing input was peripheral blood. Written as DNA, the CDR3 is TGTGCCAGCAGCTTGAGCGGCAGCCCTTCCTACGAGCAGTACTTC. It translates to CASSLSGSPSYEQYF.